What follows are 16 T cell receptor beta chains derived from one specimen sequenced in a study of cytomegalovirus exposure and HLA in healthy donors. The primer mix had 60 Vbeta and 13 Jbeta primers. Method: immunoSEQ multiplex PCR; TCRdb's copy keeps in-frame clones and lacks some. The sample includes some 160,000 clones, 65% to 90% of them seen just once. Sequencing used PBMCs. The receptors originated from a man aged 45-65 years in good health and CMV-seropositive.

The chain combines TRBV19 with TRBJ2-2, with TRBD2 identical over 7 bases. V was clipped by 1 base and J by 4 bases; unmatched bases: 6. The CDR3 loop spans 16 amino acids. Germline CDR1 LNHDA, CDR2 SQIVND (reference sequence). Here the CDR3 reads CASSIGLAAFTGELFF. The CDR3 DNA sequence: TGTGCCAGTAGTATAGGGCTAGCGGCCTTCACCGGGGAGCTGTTTTTT.

CDR3 sequence: CASIGAGALGNTIYF. The CDR3 DNA sequence: TGTGCCAGCATAGGGGCTGGGGCGCTGGGAAACACCATATATTTT. This rearrangement joins TRBV28 to TRBJ1-3; tentative D call: TRBD1 (5 bases). This CDR3 comprises 15 residues. V gave up 7 bases and J gave up 4 bases, with 17 bases separating them. Per the germline V gene, CDR1 is MDHEN and CDR2 is SYDVKM. Based on the CDR3 plus reference TRBV28 and TRBJ1-3, the full variable domain is DVKVTQSSRYLVKRTGEKVFLECVQDMDHENMFWYRQDPGLGLRLIYFSYDVKMKEKGDIPEGYSVSREKKERFSLILESASTNQTSMYLCASIGAGALGNTIYFGEGSWLTVV.

As DNA, the CDR3 is TGTGCCAGCAGCTTAGTCCGGGGACAGGGCTACTATGGCTACACCTTC. Amino acid sequence: CASSLVRGQGYYGYTF. The rearrangement joins TRBV11-2 to TRBJ1-2, with 9 bases matching TRBD1. The CDR3 runs 16 residues. Germline loops: CDR1 SGHAT, CDR2 FQNNGV. V was pared by 1 base and J by 3 bases, with 6 bases of the junction left unmatched.

This clone was counted only a few times. The chain has TRBV7-3 and TRBJ2-1; 8 bases are a match to TRBD2. CDR1 and CDR2 (germline): SGHTA, FQGTGA. The CDR3 length is 17 residues. V lost 5 bases to trimming and J lost 0 bases; unmatched junction nucleotides: 9. For the CDR3, the DNA is TGTGCCAGCAGCCTTTCTAGCGGGTTAAACTCCTACAATGAGCAGTTCTTC. Protein sequence: CASSLSSGLNSYNEQFF.

This clone came up a few times. This rearrangement joins TRBV6-1 to TRBJ1-5; possibly TRBD1 for D (6 bases). CDR3 size: 15 residues. V shed 3 bases and J shed 3 bases, with 12 bases lying between them. CDR1 MNHNS and CDR2 SASEGT come from the germline V gene. The CDR3 DNA reads as TGTGCCAGCAGTGACAGCGGGACAAACAATCAGCCCCAGCATTTT. This translates into CASSDSGTNNQPQHF.

The chain employs TRBV21-1 and TRBJ2-6; the D call of TRBD1 is as the table states it, not checked on the DNA. TRBV21-1 is termed a pseudogene. CDR3 length equals 17 residues. For the CDR3, the DNA is TGTGCCAGCAGCAAGGGACAGGGGTCACCTGGGGCCAACGTCCTGACTTTC. This encodes CASSKGQGSPGANVLTF.

This chain uses TRBV13 with TRBJ2-5, with 7 nucleotides matching TRBD2. The CDR3 contains 16 residues. V shed 0 bases, J shed 2 bases, and the junction held 6 bases outside the gene matches. Germline V gene sequence: CDR1 PRHDT, CDR2 FYEKMQ (reference sequence). This CDR3 is CASSLGRIGGQETQYF. The CDR3 DNA sequence: TGTGCCAGCAGCTTAGGCCGGATCGGGGGGCAAGAGACCCAGTACTTC.

Worth noting for this clone: The junction and the germline gene differ at one end; a read error may be behind it. The chain is built from TRBV9 and TRBJ2-1, with TRBD2 matching 9 bases. The CDR3 sequence is 12 residues long. Germline V CDR1 and CDR2: SGDLS, YYNGEE. Here the CDR3 reads CASSVGAGGPVF. The DNA of the CDR3 is TGTGCCAGCAGCGTAGGCGCGGGGGGGCCGGTCTTC. Variable domain in full (rest from reference TRBV9 and TRBJ2-1): DSGVTQTPKHLITATGQRVTLRCSPRSGDLSVYWYQQSLDQGLQFLIQYYNGEERAKGNILERFSAQQFPDLHSELNLSSLELGDSALYFCASSVGAGGPVFGPGTRLTVL.

This chain links TRBV5-1 with TRBJ2-4; TRBD2 matches 7 bases. Germline V gives CDR1 SGHRS, CDR2 YFSETQ. V shed 5 bases, J shed 5 bases, and the junction held 10 bases outside the gene matches. The length of the CDR3 is 15 residues. As DNA, the CDR3 is TGCGCCAGCAGTCCGACAAGCGGGGTTGAAAACATTCAGTACTTC. It specifies CASSPTSGVENIQYF.

The CDR3 loop reads CASSLSGTGQETQYF. The CDR3 DNA reads as TGCGCCAGCAGCCTATCCGGGACAGGACAAGAGACCCAGTACTTC. This chain links TRBV5-1 with TRBJ2-5; 8 bases agree with TRBD1. Germline V gene data show CDR1 as SGHRS and CDR2 as YFSETQ. This CDR3 contains 15 residues. V trimming: 4 bases; J trimming: 2 bases; junction bases outside the gene matches: 7. Full variable domain (missing parts from reference TRBV5-1 and TRBJ2-5): KAGVTQTPRYLIKTRGQQVTLSCSPISGHRSVSWYQQTPGQGLQFLFEYFSETQRNKGNFPGRFSGRQFSNSRSEMNVSTLELGDSALYLCASSLSGTGQETQYFGPGTRLLVL.

The chain uses TRBV9 and TRBJ2-5; TRBD1 might be the D (5 bases). The CDR3 has 14 amino acids. Germline CDR1 SGDLS, CDR2 YYNGEE. V gave up 4 bases and J gave up 5 bases, with 15 bases separating them. The CDR3 loop is CASSLGLGVETQYF. CDR3 coding DNA: TGTGCCAGCAGCCTGGGCCTAGGGGTCGAGACCCAGTACTTC.

The rearrangement links TRBV12-5 to TRBJ2-3; 7 positions match TRBD1. Trimming removed 1 base from V and 6 bases from J; junction bases left unmatched: 1. The CDR3 runs 13 residues. The germline V gene encodes CDR1 LGHNT and CDR2 FRNRAP. DNA of the CDR3: TGTGCTAGTGGTTTGGACAGGGGTGATACGCAGTATTTT. It yields the protein CASGLDRGDTQYF.

The rearrangement links TRBV19 to TRBJ1-2; D may be TRBD1 (5 bases). Germline V gene sequence: CDR1 LNHDA, CDR2 SQIVND (reference sequence). This CDR3 is 16 amino acids long. The V and J ends lost 9 bases and 4 bases respectively, with 24 bases between them. The CDR3 bases are TGTGCCAGCCGGGACTCTTCGGCGGCTCCGAGCTATGGCTACACCTTC. This translates into CASRDSSAAPSYGYTF.

In its sample, this clone was seen once. The V and J genes are TRBV5-4 and TRBJ2-1, with TRBD2 as a possible D gene (5 bases). This CDR3 region has 13 residues. Germline CDR1 is SGHNT and CDR2 is YYREEE (reference sequence). V was shortened by 1 base and J by 5 bases, with 7 bases between the two germline ends. The CDR3 sequence: CASSLPTNNEQFF. The DNA of the CDR3 is TGTGCCAGCAGCTTGCCGACTAACAATGAGCAGTTCTTC.

The chain employs TRBV29-1 and TRBJ1-2; no clear D. The germline CDR1 and CDR2 sequences are SQVTM and ANQGSEA. This CDR3 region has 11 residues. Trimming shortened V by 8 bases and J by 4 bases, and 11 bases separated the two germline ends. CDR3 bases: TGCAGCTCGACGTCTAGCTATGGCTACACCTTC. Its translation: CSSTSSYGYTF. Variable domain in full (rest from reference TRBV29-1 and TRBJ1-2): SAVISQKPSRDICQRGTSLTIQCQVDSQVTMMFWYRQQPGQSLTLIATANQGSEATYESGFVIDKFPISRPNLTFSTLTVSNMSPEDSSIYLCSSTSSYGYTFGSGTRLTVV.

The chain employs TRBV9 and TRBJ2-1; 14 positions match TRBD2. Germline CDR1 is SGDLS and CDR2 is YYNGEE. CDR3 length: 17 residues. V dropped 2 bases and J dropped 9; count of bases not matched to a gene: 10. As DNA, the CDR3 is TGTGCCAGCAGCGTCTTTCCGACTAGCGGGGGGGACAGTGAGCAGTTCTTC. It is translated as CASSVFPTSGGDSEQFF.